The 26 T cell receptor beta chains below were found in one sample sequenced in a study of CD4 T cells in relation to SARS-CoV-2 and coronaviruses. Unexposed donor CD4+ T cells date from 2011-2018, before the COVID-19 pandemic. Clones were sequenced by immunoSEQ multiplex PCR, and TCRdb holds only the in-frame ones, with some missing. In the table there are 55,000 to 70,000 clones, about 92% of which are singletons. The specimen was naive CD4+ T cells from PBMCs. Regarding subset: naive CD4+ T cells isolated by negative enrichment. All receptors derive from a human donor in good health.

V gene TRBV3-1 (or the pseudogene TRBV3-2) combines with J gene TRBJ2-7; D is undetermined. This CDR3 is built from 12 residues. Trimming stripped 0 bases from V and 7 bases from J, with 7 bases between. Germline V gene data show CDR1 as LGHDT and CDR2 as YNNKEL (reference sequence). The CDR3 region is CASSQEGREQYF. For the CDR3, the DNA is TGTGCCAGCAGCCAAGAGGGCCGAGAGCAGTACTTC.

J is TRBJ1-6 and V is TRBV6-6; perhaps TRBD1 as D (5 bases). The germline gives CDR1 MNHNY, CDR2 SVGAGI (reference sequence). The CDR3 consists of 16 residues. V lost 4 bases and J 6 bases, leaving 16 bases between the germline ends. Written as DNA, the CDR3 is TGTGCCAGCAGTTTTTCCCCGACAGTCAGTAATTCACCCCTCCACTTT. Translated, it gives CASSFSPTVSNSPLHF.

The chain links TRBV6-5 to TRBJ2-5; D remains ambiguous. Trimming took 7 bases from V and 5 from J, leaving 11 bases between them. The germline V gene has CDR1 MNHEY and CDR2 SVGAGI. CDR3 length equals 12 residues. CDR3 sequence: CASTQFRETQYF. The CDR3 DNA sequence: TGTGCCAGCACTCAATTTAGGGAGACCCAGTACTTC.

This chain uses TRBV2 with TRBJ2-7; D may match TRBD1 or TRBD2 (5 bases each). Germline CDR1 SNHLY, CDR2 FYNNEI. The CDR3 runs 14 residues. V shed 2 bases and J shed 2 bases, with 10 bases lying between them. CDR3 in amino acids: CASSESGDPYEQYF. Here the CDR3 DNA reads TGTGCCAGCAGTGAATCCGGGGACCCCTACGAGCAGTACTTC.

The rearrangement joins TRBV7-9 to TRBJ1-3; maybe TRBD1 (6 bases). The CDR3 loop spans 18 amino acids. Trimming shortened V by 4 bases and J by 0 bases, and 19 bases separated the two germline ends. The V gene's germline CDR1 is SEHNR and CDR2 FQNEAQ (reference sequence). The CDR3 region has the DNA TGTGCCAGCAGCTCCTTACCCAATACAGGGATCTCTGGAAACACCATATATTTT. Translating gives CASSSLPNTGISGNTIYF.

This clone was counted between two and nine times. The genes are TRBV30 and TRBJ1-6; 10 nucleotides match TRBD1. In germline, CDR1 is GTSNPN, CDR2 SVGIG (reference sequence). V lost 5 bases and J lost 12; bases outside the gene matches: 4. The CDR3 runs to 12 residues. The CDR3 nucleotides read TGTGCCTGGGGGACAGGGGACGTACCCCTCCACTTT. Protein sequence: CAWGTGDVPLHF.

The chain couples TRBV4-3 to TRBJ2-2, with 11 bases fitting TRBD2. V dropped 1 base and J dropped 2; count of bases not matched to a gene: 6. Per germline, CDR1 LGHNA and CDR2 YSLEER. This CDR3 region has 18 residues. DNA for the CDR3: TGCGCCAGCAGCCAAGCACCCGGACTAGCGGGCAACACCGGGGAGCTGTTTTTT. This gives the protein CASSQAPGLAGNTGELFF.

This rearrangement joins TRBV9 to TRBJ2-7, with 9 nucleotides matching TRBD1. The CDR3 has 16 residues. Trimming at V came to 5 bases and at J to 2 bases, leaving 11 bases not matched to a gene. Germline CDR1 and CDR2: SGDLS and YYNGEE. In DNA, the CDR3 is TGTGCCAGCAGTAGGACGGGACAGGGACTTCCCTACGAGCAGTACTTC. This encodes CASSRTGQGLPYEQYF.

Here the CDR3 DNA reads TGTGCCTCATTCTGGTGGCTAAGGCAGTACTTC. Its protein product is CASFWWLRQYF. The rearrangement uses TRBV12-3 or TRBV12-4 and TRBJ2-7, with no clear D. Trimming shortened V by 11 bases and J by 9 bases, and 17 bases separated the two germline ends. The CDR3 is 11 residues long.

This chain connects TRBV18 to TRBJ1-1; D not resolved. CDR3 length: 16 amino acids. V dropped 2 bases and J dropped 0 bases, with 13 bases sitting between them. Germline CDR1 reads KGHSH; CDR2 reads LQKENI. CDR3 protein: CASSPLTGRLNTEAFF. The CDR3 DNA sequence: TGTGCCAGCTCACCATTGACCGGGCGGTTGAACACTGAAGCTTTCTTT.

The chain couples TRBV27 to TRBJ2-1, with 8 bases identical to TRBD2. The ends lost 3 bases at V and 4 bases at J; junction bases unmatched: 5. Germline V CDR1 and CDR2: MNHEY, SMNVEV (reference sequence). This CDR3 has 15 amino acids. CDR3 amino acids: CASSFGSGGYNEQFF. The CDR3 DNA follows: TGTGCCAGCAGTTTTGGGAGCGGGGGATACAATGAGCAGTTCTTC.

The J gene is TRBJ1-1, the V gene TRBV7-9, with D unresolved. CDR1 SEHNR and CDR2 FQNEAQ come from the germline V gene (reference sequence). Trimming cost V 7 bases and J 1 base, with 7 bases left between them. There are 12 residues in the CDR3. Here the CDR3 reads CASNPQNTEAFF. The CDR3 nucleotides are TGTGCCAGCAACCCTCAGAACACTGAAGCTTTCTTT.

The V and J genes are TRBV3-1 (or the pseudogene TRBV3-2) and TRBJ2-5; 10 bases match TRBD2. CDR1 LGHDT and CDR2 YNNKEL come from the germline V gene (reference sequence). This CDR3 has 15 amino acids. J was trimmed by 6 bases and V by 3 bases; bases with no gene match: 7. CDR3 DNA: TGTGCCAGCAGCCATTTGAGCGGGGGGGGGCAGACCCAGTACTTC. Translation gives CASSHLSGGGQTQYF.

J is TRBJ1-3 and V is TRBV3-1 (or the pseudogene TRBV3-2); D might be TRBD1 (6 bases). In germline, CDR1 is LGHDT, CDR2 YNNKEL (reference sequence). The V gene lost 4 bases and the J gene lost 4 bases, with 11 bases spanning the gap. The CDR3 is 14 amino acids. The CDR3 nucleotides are TGTGCCAGCAGCCTCGGACAGTCCGGAAACACCATATATTTT. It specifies CASSLGQSGNTIYF.

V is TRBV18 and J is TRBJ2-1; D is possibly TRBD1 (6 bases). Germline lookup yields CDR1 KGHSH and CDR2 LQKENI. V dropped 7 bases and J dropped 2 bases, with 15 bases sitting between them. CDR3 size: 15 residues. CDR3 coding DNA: TGTGCCAGCTTCAAATCCGGGACAACCTACAATGAGCAGTTCTTC. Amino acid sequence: CASFKSGTTYNEQFF. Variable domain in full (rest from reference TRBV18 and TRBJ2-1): NAGVMQNPRHLVRRRGQEARLRCSPMKGHSHVYWYRQLPEEGLKFMVYLQKENIIDESGMPKERFSAEFPKEGPSILRIQQVVRGDSAAYFCASFKSGTTYNEQFFGPGTRLTVL.

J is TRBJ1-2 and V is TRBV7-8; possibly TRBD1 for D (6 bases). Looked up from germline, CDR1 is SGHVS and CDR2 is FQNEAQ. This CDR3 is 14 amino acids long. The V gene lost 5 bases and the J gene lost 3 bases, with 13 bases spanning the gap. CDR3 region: CASSPGELDYGYTF. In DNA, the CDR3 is TGTGCCAGCAGCCCAGGGGAGTTGGACTATGGCTACACCTTC.

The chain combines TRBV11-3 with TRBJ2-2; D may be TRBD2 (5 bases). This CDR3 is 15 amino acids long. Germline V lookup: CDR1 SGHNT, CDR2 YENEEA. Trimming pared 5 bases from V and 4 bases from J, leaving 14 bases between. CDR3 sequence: CASSPDYPATGELFF. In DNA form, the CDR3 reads TGTGCCAGCAGCCCCGACTACCCGGCCACCGGGGAGCTGTTTTTT.

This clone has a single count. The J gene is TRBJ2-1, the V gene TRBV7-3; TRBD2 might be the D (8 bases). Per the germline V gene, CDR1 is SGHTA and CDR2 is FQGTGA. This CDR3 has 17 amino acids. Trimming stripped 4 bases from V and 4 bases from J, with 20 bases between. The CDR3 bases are TGTGCCAGCAGCTCCAGGGGGAGCGGGAGTGCTTACAATGAGCAGTTCTTC. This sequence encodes CASSSRGSGSAYNEQFF. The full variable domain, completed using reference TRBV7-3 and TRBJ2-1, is GAGVSQTPSNKVTEKGKYVELRCDPISGHTALYWYRQSLGQGPEFLIYFQGTGAADDSGLPNDRFFAVRPEGSVSTLKIQRTERGDSAVYLCASSSRGSGSAYNEQFFGPGTRLTVL.

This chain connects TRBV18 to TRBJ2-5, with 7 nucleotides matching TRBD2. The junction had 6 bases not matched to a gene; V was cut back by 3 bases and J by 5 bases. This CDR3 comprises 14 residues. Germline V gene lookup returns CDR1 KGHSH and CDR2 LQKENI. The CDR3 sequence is CASSPGGVGETQYF. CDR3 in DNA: TGTGCCAGCTCACCGGGGGGGGTCGGCGAGACCCAGTACTTC.

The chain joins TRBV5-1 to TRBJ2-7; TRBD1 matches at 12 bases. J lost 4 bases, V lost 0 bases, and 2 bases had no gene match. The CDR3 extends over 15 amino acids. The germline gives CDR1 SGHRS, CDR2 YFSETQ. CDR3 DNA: TGCGCCAGCAGCTTGGCGGGACAGGGGGCGTACGAGCAGTACTTC. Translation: CASSLAGQGAYEQYF.

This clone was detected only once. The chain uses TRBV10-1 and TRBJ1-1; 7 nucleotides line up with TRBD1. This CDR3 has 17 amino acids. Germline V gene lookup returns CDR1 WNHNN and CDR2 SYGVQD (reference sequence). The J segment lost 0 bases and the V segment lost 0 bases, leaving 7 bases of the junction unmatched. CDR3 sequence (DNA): TGCGCCAGCAGTGAGTCAAATAAGACAGGGATGAACACTGAAGCTTTCTTT. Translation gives CASSESNKTGMNTEAFF.

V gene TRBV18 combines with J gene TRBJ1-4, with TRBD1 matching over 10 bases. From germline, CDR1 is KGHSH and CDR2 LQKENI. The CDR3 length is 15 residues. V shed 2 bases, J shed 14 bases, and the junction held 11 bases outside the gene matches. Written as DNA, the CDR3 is TGTGCCAGCTCACCAAGACAGGGGGCGGAATCGGATCTGTTTTTT. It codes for CASSPRQGAESDLFF.

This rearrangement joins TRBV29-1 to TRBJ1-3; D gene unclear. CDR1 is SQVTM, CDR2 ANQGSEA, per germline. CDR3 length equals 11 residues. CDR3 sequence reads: CSVITGNTIYF. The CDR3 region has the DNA TGCAGTGTGATTACTGGAAACACCATATATTTT.

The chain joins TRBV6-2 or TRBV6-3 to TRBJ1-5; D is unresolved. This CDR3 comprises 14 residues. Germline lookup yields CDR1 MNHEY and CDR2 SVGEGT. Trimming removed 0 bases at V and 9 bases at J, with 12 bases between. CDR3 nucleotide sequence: TGTGCCAGCAGTTACTCCGCAGCTCAAAGGCCCCAGCATTTT. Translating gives CASSYSAAQRPQHF.

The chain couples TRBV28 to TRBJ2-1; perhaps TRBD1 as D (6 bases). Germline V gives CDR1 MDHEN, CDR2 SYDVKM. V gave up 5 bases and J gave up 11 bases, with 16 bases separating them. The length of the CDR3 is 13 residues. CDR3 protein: CASSQPDRPKQFF. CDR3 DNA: TGTGCCAGCAGTCAACCAGACAGGCCCAAGCAGTTCTTC.

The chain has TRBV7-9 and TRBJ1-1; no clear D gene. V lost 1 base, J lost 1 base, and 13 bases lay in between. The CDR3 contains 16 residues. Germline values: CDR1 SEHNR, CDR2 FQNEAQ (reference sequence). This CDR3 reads CASSLEVGMGNTEAFF. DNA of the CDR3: TGTGCCAGCAGCTTAGAAGTGGGGATGGGGAACACTGAAGCTTTCTTT.